These 22 T cell receptor beta chains came from one sample sequenced in a study of T cell repertoires in cytomegalovirus infection. Each CDR3 protein gets one entry after TCRdb re-called the reads with MiXCR. This sample has some 400,000 distinct CDR3 sequences, with 31% found just once. Sequenced input: PBMCs. The receptors stem from a human donor in good health (CMV status not recorded). Some clones in this sample may be carry-over from other donors' samples.

For this clonotype: One end of the junction does not line up with germline, which may come from a read error. The chain couples TRBV20-1 to TRBJ1-5, with 7 positions matching TRBD1. Looked up from germline, CDR1 is DFQATT and CDR2 is SNEGSKA (reference sequence). The CDR3 totals 16 residues. The DNA of the CDR3 is TGCAGTTCTAGAGATTTTGACAGGGCCTCCGATCAGCCCCAGCATTTT. Its protein is CSSRDFDRASDQPQHF.

Turning to this clonotype: A read error may be the cause here, since a much bigger clone is one base away. The DNA of the CDR3 is TGTGCCAGCAGCTCGGGACAGGGCGTTTACAATGAGCAGTTATTC. Translating gives CASSSGQGVYNEQLF. The rearrangement joins TRBV7-6 to TRBJ2-1, with 9 bases fitting TRBD1. The CDR3 is 15 residues long. The germline CDR1 and CDR2 sequences are SGHVS and FNYEAQ.

V and J are TRBV6-1 and TRBJ2-2, with no clear D. Germline loops: CDR1 MNHNS, CDR2 SASEGT. The CDR3 is 13 residues long. V was pared by 6 bases and J by 0 bases, with 5 bases between. CDR3 in DNA: TGTGCCAGCAGGGAGCCGAACACCGGGGAGCTGTTTTTT. It yields the protein CASREPNTGELFF.

This clonotype was counted only a few times. V is TRBV19 and J is TRBJ1-2; 10 bases align to TRBD1. Germline lookup yields CDR1 LNHDA and CDR2 SQIVND (reference sequence). The CDR3 has 14 amino acids. V lost 6 bases and J lost 5; bases outside the gene matches: 6. DNA for the CDR3: TGTGCCAGTAGAGAGACAGGGGGCGGTTATGGCTACACCTTC. Its protein product is CASRETGGGYGYTF.

This clonotype was counted ten times or more. The rearrangement links TRBV15 to TRBJ1-6, with no clear D. The germline V gene has CDR1 LNHNV and CDR2 YYDKDF (reference sequence). The CDR3 is made up of 16 amino acids. V lost 5 bases, J lost 0 bases, and 11 bases lay in between. CDR3 amino acids: CATSDWMSSYNSPLHF. For the CDR3, the DNA is TGTGCCACCAGCGACTGGATGTCCTCCTATAATTCACCCCTCCACTTT.

As for this clonotype: A junction end diverges from the germline sequence, so it may reflect a read error. The chain joins TRBV7-2 to TRBJ2-5; D ambiguous. The CDR3 is 15 residues long. Germline CDR1 and CDR2: SGHTA and FQGNSA. The CDR3, as DNA: TGTGCCAGCAGCTTAGCCCCCCATTCACAAGAGAACCAGTACTTC. It specifies CASSLAPHSQENQYF.

This clonotype was seen a few times. The chain employs TRBV18 and TRBJ1-4, with D perhaps matching TRBD1 (6 bases). Trimming pared 2 bases from V and 3 bases from J, leaving 7 bases between. Looked up from germline, CDR1 is KGHSH and CDR2 is LQKENI. The CDR3 is 14 residues long. The CDR3 sequence: CASSPWGPNEKLFF. The CDR3 nucleotides are TGTGCCAGCTCACCATGGGGGCCTAATGAAAAACTGTTTTTT.

V usage is TRBV11-2 and J usage is TRBJ1-1; D unresolved. The CDR3 extends over 12 amino acids. The germline V gene encodes CDR1 SGHAT and CDR2 FQNNGV. Trimming took 2 bases from V and 7 from J, leaving 8 bases between them. The CDR3 is CASSLPFLEAFF. The CDR3 bases are TGTGCCAGCAGCTTACCATTCCTTGAAGCTTTCTTT.

At least ten counts were recorded for this clonotype. The J gene is TRBJ1-3, the V gene TRBV7-2, with D maybe TRBD1 (5 bases). Germline CDR1 and CDR2: SGHTA and FQGNSA. Trimming stripped 4 bases from V and 3 bases from J, with 10 bases between. The CDR3 has 14 amino acids. CDR3 bases: TGTGCCAGCAGCTCGGACAAAGGTGGAAACACCATATATTTT. This encodes CASSSDKGGNTIYF.

The chain combines TRBV4-1 with TRBJ2-1; 7 nucleotides line up with TRBD2. J lost 7 bases, V lost 2 bases, and 20 bases had no gene match. Germline CDR1 and CDR2: MGHRA and YSYEKL. This CDR3 has 19 amino acids. CDR3 amino acids: CASSQRPLPLATECNEQFF. In DNA form, the CDR3 reads TGCGCCAGCAGCCAAAGACCCCTACCACTAGCGACCGAATGTAATGAGCAGTTCTTC.

This clonotype was detected ten times or more. This chain links TRBV7-2 with TRBJ1-2; D unresolved. The ends were cut back, 1 base at V and 4 bases at J, with 13 bases in the middle. Germline values: CDR1 SGHTA, CDR2 FQGNSA. This CDR3 is built from 15 residues. CDR3: CASSLGQFPGYGYTF. The CDR3, as DNA: TGTGCCAGCAGCTTAGGGCAGTTCCCTGGCTATGGCTACACCTTC.

This clonotype appeared a few times. The J gene is TRBJ1-1, the V gene TRBV6-1; D ambiguous. Per the germline V gene, CDR1 is MNHNS and CDR2 is SASEGT. The CDR3 spans 13 residues. Trimming removed 2 bases from V and 3 bases from J, with 7 bases in between. The CDR3 here is CASSETGYTEAFF. The CDR3, as DNA: TGTGCCAGCAGTGAAACTGGTTACACTGAAGCTTTCTTT.

This clonotype has at least ten counts. The V and J genes are TRBV7-2 and TRBJ1-1; D is uncertain. CDR1 and CDR2 (germline): SGHTA, FQGNSA. Trimming took off 5 bases at V and 1 base at J, with 11 bases between the two ends. The CDR3 spans 14 residues. The CDR3 protein is CASSRRRQNTEAFF. CDR3 nucleotides: TGTGCCAGCAGCCGCCGCCGGCAGAACACTGAAGCTTTCTTT.

At least ten counts were recorded for this clonotype. The J gene is TRBJ2-2, the V gene TRBV12-3 or TRBV12-4; a possible D gene is TRBD1 (6 bases). CDR3 length: 13 residues. Trimming shortened V by 6 bases and J by 5 bases, and 10 bases separated the two germline ends. The CDR3 is CASSRTETGELFF. The CDR3 bases are TGTGCCAGCAGCAGGACAGAGACCGGGGAGCTGTTTTTT.

Concerning this clonotype itself: A read error may produce the germline difference seen at one junction end. The CDR3 region has the DNA TGTGCCAGCAGCCTACGGGGACTAGCGTCAGATACGCATTATTTT. It encodes CASSLRGLASDTHYF. The chain links TRBV7-2 to TRBJ2-3; TRBD2 agrees at 10 bases. Germline V gene data show CDR1 as SGHTA and CDR2 as FQGNSA. The CDR3 is 15 residues long. The complete variable domain, with remaining parts taken from reference TRBV7-2 and TRBJ2-3, reads GAGVSQSPSNKVTEKGKDVELRCDPISGHTALYWYRQSLGQGLEFLIYFQGNSAPDKSGLPSDRFSAERTGGSVSTLTIQRTQQEDSAVYLCASSLRGLASDTHYFGPGTRLTVL.

V and J are TRBV18 and TRBJ2-1; 7 bases are a match to TRBD2. Trimming at V came to 3 bases and at J to 1 base, leaving 9 bases not matched to a gene. CDR3 length: 17 amino acids. CDR1 and CDR2 (germline): KGHSH, LQKENI. The CDR3 loop reads CASSPPWGGYSYNEQFF. The CDR3 DNA is TGTGCCAGCTCACCGCCGTGGGGGGGATATTCCTACAATGAGCAGTTCTTC.

This sequence joins TRBV7-6 and TRBJ1-4, with D hard to call. The V gene's germline CDR1 is SGHVS and CDR2 FNYEAQ. The CDR3 has 14 residues. V shed 4 bases and J shed 7 bases, with 13 bases lying between them. The CDR3 DNA reads TGTGCCAGCAGCTATTACCTCGAGGGTGAAAAACTGTTTTTT. It encodes CASSYYLEGEKLFF.

This clonotype was seen a few times. The chain joins TRBV6-8 to TRBJ1-5; D is undetermined. CDR1 and CDR2 (germline): MNHGY, SAAAGT. The CDR3 loop spans 15 amino acids. Deletions cut 7 bases from V and 2 bases from J, with 15 bases between. CDR3 in DNA: TGTGCCAGCAACAACTCCGGGAGGCGCAATCAGCCCCAGCATTTT. Its protein is CASNNSGRRNQPQHF.

This clonotype was seen only a few times. V and J are TRBV20-1 and TRBJ2-3; no firm D call. The V end was cut by 2 bases, the J end by 2 bases, with 20 bases between. Germline V gene lookup returns CDR1 DFQATT and CDR2 SNEGSKA (reference sequence). The CDR3 is 17 residues long. CDR3 residues: CSARIPLGSLFTDTQYF. The CDR3 region has the DNA TGCAGTGCTAGAATCCCATTGGGCTCCTTATTCACAGATACGCAGTATTTT.

The chain is built from TRBV10-2 and TRBJ2-7; 9 bases match TRBD1. The length of the CDR3 is 14 residues. The V gene's germline CDR1 is WSHSY and CDR2 SAAADI. V lost 6 bases, J lost 3 bases, and 6 bases stayed unmatched. The CDR3 region is CASREGTGSYEQYF. DNA for the CDR3: TGCGCCAGCAGAGAGGGGACAGGGAGCTACGAGCAGTACTTC.

V usage is TRBV7-9 and J usage is TRBJ2-3; D call uncertain. The CDR3 covers 14 residues. Germline values: CDR1 SEHNR, CDR2 FQNEAQ (reference sequence). V lost 3 bases to trimming and J lost 2 bases, with 9 bases between them. The DNA of the CDR3 is TGTGCCAGCAGCTTTGGGTCCCTCACAGATACGCAGTATTTT. Its translation: CASSFGSLTDTQYF.

The chain recombines TRBV10-3 with TRBJ2-7, with 9 bases that match TRBD1. This CDR3 is 15 amino acids long. Per germline, CDR1 ENHRY and CDR2 SYGVKD. After removal of 3 bases from V and 3 bases from J, the junction contained 6 bases not matched to a gene. CDR3 DNA sequence: TGTGCCATCAGTGAACAGGGGGCAAACGGCTACGAGCAGTACTTC. Translated: CAISEQGANGYEQYF.